The clone carrying this T cell receptor beta chain was seen only a few times. The record originates from a study of identical twins. One entry per CDR3 protein results from TCRdb running MiXCR on the 5' RACE reads. Among about 190,000 distinct CDR3 sequences, around a sixth were seen once, and the ten largest hold about 38%. Germline V gene sequence: CDR1 GTSNPN, CDR2 SVGIG (reference sequence). This CDR3 has 13 residues. V lost 8 bases to trimming and J lost 2 bases, with 14 bases between them. The sample also formed part of further work on T cells expressing NK-cell markers. That work states: Unclear, still, was the HCMV specificity of the expanded NKG2C+ T cell clones.

This receptor was identified in a woman aged 18 to 35 in good health. The sample taken for sequencing was CD8+ T cells sorted from blood. The rearrangement uses TRBV30 and TRBJ2-3, with D perhaps TRBD1 or TRBD2 (5 bases each). Here the CDR3 DNA reads TGTGCCCCTTCGACCGGGACCACAGATACGCAGTATTTT. Protein: CAPSTGTTDTQYF.